Detailed here is one T cell receptor beta chain. These data are taken from a study of cytomegalovirus exposure and HLA in healthy donors. In the PCR, 60 Vbeta and 13 Jbeta primers were used. Authors' data handling: It was a later analysis that counted 75 million to 90 million unique TCR beta chains, of which approximately 9.9 million were shared. This table comes from immunoSEQ multiplex PCR, and its TCRdb copy is limited to in-frame clones, with some not included. V and J calls and clone size are as listed in that table; D and trimming were resolved from the DNA. Here the sample spans about 130,000 clones, over 9.5% being singletons. The CDR3 has 12 residues. The germline V gene has CDR1 LNHDA and CDR2 SQIVND (reference sequence). V shed 7 bases and J shed 5 bases, with 11 bases lying between them.

The clonotype originates from a woman under 30 in good health and CMV-seropositive. The chain employs TRBV19 and TRBJ1-1, with unresolved D. The sequenced sample consisted of PBMCs. CDR3 region: CASTEGLTEAFF. The CDR3 bases are TGTGCCAGTACTGAGGGATTGACTGAAGCTTTCTTT.